The sequence of this T cell receptor beta chain was determined in a study of T cells in Graves' hyperthyroidism and ophthalmopathy. The source material, RNA transcripts, was used to amplify TCR beta CDR3 regions. RT-PCR in the first round (using the HTBI primer set) targeted the TCR CDR3. Using its own MiXCR run on the multiplex PCR reads, TCRdb lists one record per CDR3 protein. The sample has some 350,000 distinct CDR3 sequences; under 20% are singletons. Regarding the study as a whole: Most expanded thyroid clonotypes above 0.001 recurred in blood.

This clonotype was seen many times. As yet, its antigen is unknown. Deletions cut 2 bases from V and 7 bases from J, with 9 bases between. This CDR3 contains 12 residues. Germline V gene sequence: CDR1 DFQATT, CDR2 SNEGSKA (reference sequence). The clonotype was recovered from a woman between 18 and 29 years old with Graves' hyperthyroidism. Sequenced sample: blood. The chain couples TRBV20-1 to TRBJ1-5, with D unresolved. The CDR3 loop is CSARSGVQPQHF. The CDR3 coding sequence is TGCAGTGCTAGATCTGGGGTCCAGCCCCAGCATTTT.